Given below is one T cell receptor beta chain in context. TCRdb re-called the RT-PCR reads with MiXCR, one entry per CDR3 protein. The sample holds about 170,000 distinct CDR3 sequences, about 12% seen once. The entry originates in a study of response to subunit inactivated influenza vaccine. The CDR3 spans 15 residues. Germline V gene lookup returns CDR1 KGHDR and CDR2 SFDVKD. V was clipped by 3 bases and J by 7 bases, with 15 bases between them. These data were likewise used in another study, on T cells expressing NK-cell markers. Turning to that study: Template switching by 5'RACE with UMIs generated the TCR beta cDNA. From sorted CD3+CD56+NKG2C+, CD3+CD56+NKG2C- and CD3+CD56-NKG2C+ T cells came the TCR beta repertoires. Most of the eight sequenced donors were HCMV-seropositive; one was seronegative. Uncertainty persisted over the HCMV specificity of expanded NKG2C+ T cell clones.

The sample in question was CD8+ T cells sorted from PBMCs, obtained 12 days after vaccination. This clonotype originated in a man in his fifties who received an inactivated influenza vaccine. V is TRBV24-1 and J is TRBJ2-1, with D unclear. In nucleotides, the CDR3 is TGTGCCACCAGTGATGAGTTCAATGAGAATAATGAGCAGTTCTTC. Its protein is CATSDEFNENNEQFF.